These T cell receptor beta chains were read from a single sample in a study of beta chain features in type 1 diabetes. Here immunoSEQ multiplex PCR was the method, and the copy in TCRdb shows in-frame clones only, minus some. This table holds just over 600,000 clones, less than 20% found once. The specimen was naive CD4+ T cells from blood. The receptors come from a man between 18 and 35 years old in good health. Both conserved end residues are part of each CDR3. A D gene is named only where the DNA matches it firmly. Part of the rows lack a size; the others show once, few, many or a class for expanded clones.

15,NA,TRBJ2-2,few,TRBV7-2,CASSLAPENTGELFF,TGTGCCAGCAGCTTAGCGCCGGAGAACACCGGGGAGCTGTTTTTT
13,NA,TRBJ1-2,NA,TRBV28,CASTFQLGNGYTF,TGTGCCAGCACCTTCCAGTTGGGGAATGGCTACACCTTC
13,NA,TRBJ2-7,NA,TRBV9,CASSEQGTYEQYF,TGTGCCAGCAGCGAGCAGGGGACCTACGAGCAGTACTTC
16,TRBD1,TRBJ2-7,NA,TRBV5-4,CASSVGGTGKIHEQYF,TGTGCCAGCAGCGTAGGTGGGACAGGGAAAATCCACGAGCAGTACTTC
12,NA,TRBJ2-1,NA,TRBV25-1,CASSDPGLEQFF,TGTGCCAGCAGTGATCCGGGTCTTGAGCAGTTCTTC
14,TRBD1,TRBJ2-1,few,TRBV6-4,CASSVSGGRDEQFF,TGTGCCAGCAGTGTGTCAGGGGGTCGGGATGAGCAGTTCTTC
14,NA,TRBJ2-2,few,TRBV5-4,CASSSLANTGELFF,TGTGCCAGCAGCTCGTTAGCGAACACCGGGGAGCTGTTTTTT
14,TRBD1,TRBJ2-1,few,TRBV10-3,CAIRARDSDNEQFF,TGTGCCATCAGGGCCCGGGACAGCGACAATGAGCAGTTCTTC
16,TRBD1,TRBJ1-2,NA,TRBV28,CASSLGDRGNSGGYTF,TGTGCCAGCAGTTTAGGGGACAGGGGAAACTCCGGAGGCTACACCTTC
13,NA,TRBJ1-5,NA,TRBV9,CASSQDMYQPQHF,TGTGCCAGCAGCCAAGACATGTATCAGCCCCAGCATTTT